These 29 T cell receptor beta chains were sequenced from one sample in a study of blood T cell repertoires in COVID-19. Repertoires were generated with immunoSEQ multiplex PCR, while TCRdb's copy carries only in-frame clones and drops some. Counted here are 200,000 to 300,000 clones, 84% occurring once; the ten biggest clones make up 4% to 5%. The sample taken for sequencing was peripheral blood. The source is a man aged 55 to 70 with acute or convalescent COVID-19.

This clone appeared once. This chain joins TRBV28 and TRBJ2-3; D possibly corresponds to TRBD1 (6 bases). V was cut by 6 bases and J by 0 bases, with 13 bases left in between. Germline CDR1 reads MDHEN; CDR2 reads SYDVKM. This CDR3 comprises 15 residues. CDR3 sequence reads: CASRPGHLSTDTQYF. The CDR3 coding sequence is TGTGCCAGCAGACCGGGACACCTTAGCACAGATACGCAGTATTTT.

In this sample, this clone turned up a few times. The J gene is TRBJ1-6, the V gene TRBV28; the match to TRBD1 covers 11 bases. From germline, CDR1 is MDHEN and CDR2 SYDVKM. The ends lost 7 bases at V and 8 bases at J; junction bases unmatched: 4. This CDR3 comprises 14 residues. CDR3 in amino acids: CASMLGQGDSPLHF. The CDR3 region has the DNA TGTGCCAGCATGCTGGGACAGGGGGATTCACCCCTCCACTTT.

This rearrangement joins TRBV30 to TRBJ1-1, with D possibly TRBD1 on 6 matching bases. Germline V lookup: CDR1 GTSNPN, CDR2 SVGIG (reference sequence). The germline V and J ends were trimmed by 4 bases and 4 bases, with 10 bases remaining between them. The CDR3 has 12 residues. CDR3 protein: CAWTGVTTEAFF. CDR3 in DNA: TGTGCCTGGACAGGGGTGACCACTGAAGCTTTCTTT.

The CDR3, as DNA: TGCGCCAGCAGCTTGGCGCCAGGGCAAGGGTCACCCCTCCACTTT. It specifies CASSLAPGQGSPLHF. The rearrangement joins TRBV5-1 to TRBJ1-6, with D perhaps TRBD1 (5 bases). The V and J ends lost 0 bases and 10 bases respectively, with 14 bases between them. Per germline, CDR1 SGHRS and CDR2 YFSETQ. The CDR3 is 15 residues long.

This clone is a singleton in its sample. The CDR3 protein is CASTRGTYNEQFF. The CDR3 DNA reads as TGTGCCAGTACGAGGGGGACCTACAATGAGCAGTTCTTC. The rearrangement uses TRBV19 and TRBJ2-1, with a tentative D call TRBD1 (6 bases). The CDR3 is 13 residues long. Trimming removed 7 bases at V and 2 bases at J, with 9 bases between. Germline CDR1 LNHDA, CDR2 SQIVND (reference sequence). The variable domain in full, completed from reference TRBV19 and TRBJ2-1, reads DGGITQSPKYLFRKEGQNVTLSCEQNLNHDAMYWYRQDPGQGLRLIYYSQIVNDFQKGDIAEGYSVSREKKESFPLTVTSAQKNPTAFYLCASTRGTYNEQFFGPGTRLTVL.

This clone appeared once. The V call is TRBV6-2 or TRBV6-3, the J call TRBJ2-2; a weak D match, TRBD2 (6 bases). CDR3 length equals 13 residues. The germline gives CDR1 MNHEY, CDR2 SVGEGT. The V end was cut by 5 bases, the J end by 6 bases, with 10 bases between. The DNA of the CDR3 is TGTGCCAGCAGTAGGGGACTTCCCGGGGAGCTGTTTTTT. Amino acid sequence: CASSRGLPGELFF.

The chain has TRBV5-4 and TRBJ1-2, with 7 bases lining up with TRBD1. The CDR3 is 15 residues long. Unmatched junction bases numbered 4, after V lost 0 bases and J lost 2 bases. Germline CDR1 SGHNT, CDR2 YYREEE (reference sequence). CDR3: CASSLDRGNNYGYTF. CDR3 nucleotide sequence: TGTGCCAGCAGCTTGGACAGGGGCAACAACTATGGCTACACCTTC. The full variable domain, completed using reference TRBV5-4 and TRBJ1-2, is ETGVTQSPTHLIKTRGQQVTLRCSSQSGHNTVSWYQQALGQGPQFIFQYYREEENGRGNFPPRFSGLQFPNYSSELNVNALELDDSALYLCASSLDRGNNYGYTFGSGTRLTVV.

This clone was picked up one time. The chain has TRBV19 and TRBJ2-1; 11 bases map to TRBD2. CDR3 length: 17 residues. After removal of 7 bases from V and 6 bases from J, the junction contained 14 bases not matched to a gene. The V gene's germline CDR1 is LNHDA and CDR2 SQIVND (reference sequence). This CDR3 reads CASKGSGGAKALNEQFF. The CDR3 nucleotides read TGTGCCAGTAAGGGTAGCGGGGGGGCCAAAGCTCTCAATGAGCAGTTCTTC.

This clone has only one observation. At the DNA level, this CDR3 is encoded by other sequences in the same sample as well. The J gene is TRBJ2-7, the V gene TRBV5-4; 8 nucleotides match TRBD2. J gave up 3 bases and V 0 bases, and 8 bases lay outside the gene matches. The CDR3 has 16 residues. CDR1 is SGHNT and CDR2 is YYREEE in the germline V gene (reference sequence). Written as DNA, the CDR3 is TGTGCCAGCAGCTTGGGAGGGACTAGTGGTCTCTACGAGCAGTACTTC. Translation: CASSLGGTSGLYEQYF.

The chain is built from TRBV6-5 and TRBJ2-7; 7 bases agree with TRBD2. Germline-derived CDR1 and CDR2 are MNHEY and SVGAGI. This CDR3 contains 13 residues. J lost 4 bases, V lost 4 bases, and 4 bases had no gene match. CDR3 bases: TGTGCCAGCAGTTTACTAGCGCCTTACGAGCAGTACTTC. Amino acids: CASSLLAPYEQYF.

The chain recombines TRBV18 with TRBJ1-1, with TRBD1 matching over 7 bases. Unmatched junction bases numbered 6, after V lost 4 bases and J lost 1 base. Germline loops: CDR1 KGHSH, CDR2 LQKENI. CDR3 length equals 15 residues. CDR3 bases: TGTGCCAGCTCACGAGTGACAGGGCGGAACACTGAAGCTTTCTTT. It translates to CASSRVTGRNTEAFF.

This chain links TRBV7-9 with TRBJ1-2, with 8 positions matching TRBD1. The CDR3 runs 14 residues. Losses at the gene ends were 3 bases for V and 8 bases for J; bases not matched to a gene: 8. Germline CDR1 is SEHNR and CDR2 is FQNEAQ (reference sequence). The CDR3 reads CASSFGTGQGGYTF. The CDR3 DNA reads TGTGCCAGCAGCTTTGGGACAGGCCAAGGGGGCTACACCTTC.

The chain carries TRBV5-1 and TRBJ2-3, with 15 bases that match TRBD2. Germline values: CDR1 SGHRS, CDR2 YFSETQ. The CDR3 sequence is 18 residues long. J was trimmed by 1 base and V by 0 bases; bases with no gene match: 3. The CDR3 region is CASSLGTSGGAGTDTQYF. The CDR3 region has the DNA TGCGCCAGCAGCTTGGGGACTAGCGGGGGGGCCGGCACAGATACGCAGTATTTT.

The CDR3 sequence is CASSLGGGRRETQYF. As DNA, the CDR3 is TGTGCCAGCAGCTTGGGTGGGGGCCGGAGAGAGACCCAGTACTTC. This rearrangement joins TRBV7-3 to TRBJ2-5; tentatively, D is TRBD1 (6 bases). There are 15 residues in the CDR3. Germline assignment: CDR1 SGHTA and CDR2 FQGTGA. Trimming removed 3 bases from V and 4 bases from J, with 15 bases in between.

This clone has just one count. The chain carries TRBV5-1 and TRBJ1-2; TRBD1 matches 8 bases. The CDR3 totals 14 residues. Germline V gene lookup returns CDR1 SGHRS and CDR2 YFSETQ. V shed 3 bases, J shed 4 bases, and the junction held 5 bases outside the gene matches. CDR3 protein: CASSYGQGPYGYTF. The CDR3 DNA sequence: TGCGCCAGCAGCTACGGACAGGGACCCTATGGCTACACCTTC.

The rearrangement joins TRBV6-2 or TRBV6-3 to TRBJ1-2; no definite D call. The germline V gene has CDR1 MNHEY and CDR2 SVGEGT. The CDR3 totals 15 residues. Trimming took 3 bases from V and 5 from J, leaving 16 bases between them. The CDR3 loop is CASSYRPGSLYGYTF. CDR3 DNA sequence: TGTGCCAGCAGTTATCGGCCAGGTTCACTTTATGGCTACACCTTC.

The chain uses TRBV5-6 and TRBJ2-7; 8 bases are shared with TRBD1. V shed 0 bases and J 0 bases; nucleotides not matched to a gene: 14. The CDR3 contains 19 residues. Germline V gene sequence: CDR1 SGHDT, CDR2 YYEEEE. The CDR3 sequence: CASSLAVTPGQALSYEQYF. The CDR3 DNA reads TGTGCCAGCAGCTTGGCTGTGACCCCGGGACAGGCCCTCTCCTACGAGCAGTACTTC.

Only a few counts were recorded for this clone. This sequence joins TRBV5-5 and TRBJ1-2, with a possible D match to TRBD1 (6 bases). V lost 0 bases and J lost 4, with 10 bases in between. The CDR3 length is 14 residues. The germline V gene encodes CDR1 SGHKS and CDR2 YYEKEE (reference sequence). Here the CDR3 reads CASSLGTEAYGYTF. The CDR3 nucleotides are TGTGCCAGCAGCTTGGGGACAGAAGCCTATGGCTACACCTTC.

The chain combines TRBV29-1 with TRBJ2-1; a possible D gene is TRBD1 (5 bases). V dropped 5 bases and J dropped 9 bases, with 14 bases sitting between them. The V gene's germline CDR1 is SQVTM and CDR2 ANQGSEA. The CDR3 totals 12 residues. The CDR3 bases are TGCAGCGTTTCGGGCAGGGTGACTGAGCAGTTCTTC. It translates to CSVSGRVTEQFF.

This rearrangement joins TRBV24-1 to TRBJ2-3, with TRBD1 matching 11 bases. This CDR3 is built from 14 residues. Per the germline V gene, CDR1 is KGHDR and CDR2 is SFDVKD. V was pared by 7 bases and J by 5 bases, with 4 bases of the junction left unmatched. CDR3 residues: CATRDRGQEDTQYF. CDR3 nucleotide sequence: TGTGCCACCAGGGACAGGGGGCAAGAAGATACGCAGTATTTT.

CDR3 protein: CASSQVAGVIGELFF. CDR3 coding DNA: TGTGCCAGCAGCCAAGTCGCGGGAGTCATCGGGGAGCTGTTTTTT. The V and J genes are TRBV3-1 (or the pseudogene TRBV3-2) and TRBJ2-2; 7 nucleotides match TRBD2. The junction had 6 bases not matched to a gene; V was cut back by 1 base and J by 7 bases. The CDR3 covers 15 residues. Germline V CDR1 and CDR2: LGHDT, YNNKEL (reference sequence).

The chain uses TRBV2 and TRBJ2-3; TRBD1 might be the D (6 bases). Germline V gene sequence: CDR1 SNHLY, CDR2 FYNNEI. This CDR3 contains 15 residues. Trimming pared 5 bases from V and 0 bases from J, leaving 12 bases between. The CDR3 bases are TGTGCCAGCAGTCAGGACAGAACTAGCACAGATACGCAGTATTTT. Amino acid sequence: CASSQDRTSTDTQYF.

The table lists this clone with a few counts. The chain couples TRBV11-2 to TRBJ1-3, with 9 bases that match TRBD1. The CDR3 loop spans 16 amino acids. Germline CDR1 is SGHAT and CDR2 is FQNNGV. The CDR3 DNA reads TGTGCTACACGTCGGGGACAGGGATTCTCTGGAAACACCATATATTTT. This gives the protein CATRRGQGFSGNTIYF.

V usage is TRBV7-9 and J usage is TRBJ2-2; D not certain. V lost 1 base, J lost 6 bases, and 9 bases lay in between. The CDR3 runs to 14 residues. From germline, CDR1 is SEHNR and CDR2 FQNEAQ (reference sequence). The CDR3 nucleotides read TGTGCCAGCAGCTTAGACTGGTTAGCCGGGGAGCTGTTTTTT. It is translated as CASSLDWLAGELFF.

This rearrangement joins TRBV7-6 to TRBJ2-6; 12 bases are shared with TRBD2. The trim removed 5 bases at V and 1 base at J, leaving 3 bases unmatched. Looked up from germline, CDR1 is SGHVS and CDR2 is FNYEAQ. The CDR3 contains 17 residues. In DNA, the CDR3 is TGTGCCAGCAGCCCAGGACTAGCGGGATCTGGGGCCAACGTCCTGACTTTC. Its protein is CASSPGLAGSGANVLTF. The full variable domain, with the rest looked up from reference TRBV7-6 and TRBJ2-6, is GAGVSQSPRYKVTKRGQDVALRCDPISGHVSLYWYRQALGQGPEFLTYFNYEAQQDKSGLPNDRFSAERPEGSISTLTIQRTEQRDSAMYRCASSPGLAGSGANVLTFGAGSRLTVL.

The gene calls are TRBV6-2 or TRBV6-3 and TRBJ2-1, with TRBD2 identical over 14 bases. There are 20 residues in the CDR3. Germline loops: CDR1 MNHEY, CDR2 SVGEGT. With V trimmed by 1 base and J by 0 bases, 8 bases remained unmatched. In nucleotides, the CDR3 is TGTGCCAGCAGTTACTGGAGTGGGACTAGCGGGGGCCTCTCCTACAATGAGCAGTTCTTC. It translates to CASSYWSGTSGGLSYNEQFF.

J is TRBJ2-3 and V is TRBV7-2, with 13 bases fitting TRBD2. The CDR3 sequence is 15 residues long. CDR1 is SGHTA and CDR2 is FQGNSA in the germline V gene. V was pared by 5 bases and J by 4 bases, with 3 bases of the junction left unmatched. The CDR3 loop reads CASSVTSGRADTQYF. Written as DNA, the CDR3 is TGTGCCAGCAGCGTAACTAGCGGGAGGGCAGATACGCAGTATTTT.

The chain carries TRBV4-3 and TRBJ2-1; 9 bases line up with TRBD2. This CDR3 has 16 residues. Germline trimming cut 1 base from V and 7 bases from J; bases unmatched to any gene: 8. CDR1 and CDR2 (germline): LGHNA, YSLEER. CDR3 sequence (DNA): TGCGCCAGCAGCCAAGTGAGTAGCGGGAGAGTAAATGAGCAGTTCTTC. Protein sequence: CASSQVSSGRVNEQFF.

CDR3 residues: CASSLLGNGDSGNTIYF. The CDR3 region has the DNA TGTGCCAGCAGCTTATTAGGCAACGGGGACTCAGGAAACACCATATATTTT. V is TRBV7-3 and J is TRBJ1-3; a possible D gene is TRBD1 (5 bases). This CDR3 has 17 residues. V lost 2 bases and J lost 4, with 18 bases in between. Germline CDR1 SGHTA, CDR2 FQGTGA.